This T cell receptor (beta chain) was sequenced during a study of OX40 agonist ivuxolimab in advanced cancers. In terms of the full investigation: Ivuxolimab, which targeted the costimulatory receptor OX40 (CD134), was an agonistic, fully human IgG2 monoclonal antibody. The purpose of peripheral TCRbeta sequencing was to test whether ivuxolimab changed TCR sequence diversity and led to clonal T-cell expansion. Patients were allowed to have had prior anti-PD-1, anti-PD-L1 or anti-CTLA-4 therapy, and approximately 40% of the dose-escalation patients had previously received checkpoint inhibitors. Intravenous ivuxolimab was administered to patients every 2 weeks at six dose levels: 0.01, 0.1, 0.3, 1.5, 3 and 10 mg/kg. The dose-escalation cohort was almost 85% male with a mean age of about 65 years, ranging from roughly 20 to 80. Partial responses occurred in three dose-escalation patients, of whom one had hepatocellular carcinoma and two had cutaneous melanoma. Among the roughly 54 dose-escalation patients, some 19 had hepatocellular carcinoma, around 15 melanoma, 9 renal cell carcinoma and 9 head and neck cancer. The paper covers the monotherapy dose-escalation part of the phase I ivuxolimab trial, which included N of about 50 patients. Overall study outcomes, separate from this receptor: Low levels of normalized T-cell clonal expansion were also seen in some patients who did not respond. At doses from 0.1 to 3.0 mg/kg, clonal expansion was seen in both CD4+ and CD8+ blood T cells between baseline and week 6. In partial responders in the 0.1-3.0 mg/kg groups, normalized peripheral clonal expansion was found to be among the lowest, especially among CD8+ T cells. After ivuxolimab, more expanded clones were found on average in CD8+ T cells than in CD4+ T cells. The antigen specificity of the clonally expanded peripheral T cells was not determined.

The trial excluded patients who had a history of autoimmune disease or were on systemic immunosuppression. Peripheral blood for TCR sequencing was collected from all dose cohorts at baseline, on cycle 4 day 1, and on cycle 7 day 1. Samples were obtained from an open-label, multicenter, first-in-human phase I dose-escalation trial of ivuxolimab. Adults with locally advanced or metastatic melanoma, renal cell carcinoma, hepatocellular carcinoma or head and neck squamous cell carcinoma were enrolled in the trial. Before TCR sequencing, CD4+ T cells and CD8+ T cells were sorted from peripheral blood as separate populations. Trimming leaves V shorter by 0 bases and J shorter by 6 bases, with the junction holding 4 bases beyond the gene matches. The germline V gene encodes CDR1 MNHNY and CDR2 SVGAGI (reference sequence). Including cysteine and phenylalanine, the CDR3 has 14 amino acids. Only the CDR3 region is kept as DNA, spanning 42 bases read in frame from base 1.

Remarks on this clone: Its specific antigen is unknown. Base qualities are not at hand, and no much larger clone is one base apart.

Genomic DNA was extracted from sorted cells for sequencing of the TCRbeta CDR3 region. The immunoSEQ Assay was used for sequencing of TCRbeta CDR3 regions. TCRdb holds this immuneACCESS table with in-frame rearrangements only. Some clones are missing; in checked studies, unresolved V genes explain under half, and the rest has no known cause. The sample records around 56,000 clones, 82% of which are singletons. About 3.7% of the sample is in the top ten clones. The sequencing used CD4+ or CD8+ T cells sorted from blood, collected in a trial of the OX40 agonist ivuxolimab. The sequence joins TRBV6-6 to TRBJ2-7, with 8 middle bases fitting TRBD1. This sequence originates from an adult with an advanced solid tumor such as melanoma, head and neck, liver or kidney cancer. The CDR3 amino acid sequence is: CASSYSLQGVEQYF. The DNA sequence is as follows: TGTGCCAGCAGTTACTCTTTACAGGGGGTCGAGCAGTACTTC.